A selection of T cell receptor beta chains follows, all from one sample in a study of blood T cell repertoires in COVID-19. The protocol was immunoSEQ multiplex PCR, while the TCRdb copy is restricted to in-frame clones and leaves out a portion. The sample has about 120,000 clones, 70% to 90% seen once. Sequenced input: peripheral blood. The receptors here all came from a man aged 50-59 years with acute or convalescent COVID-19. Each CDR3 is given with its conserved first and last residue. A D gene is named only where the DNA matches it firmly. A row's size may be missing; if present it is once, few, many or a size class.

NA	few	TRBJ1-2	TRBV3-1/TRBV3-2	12	TGTGCCAGCAGCCACAGGATCTATGGCTACACCTTC	CASSHRIYGYTF
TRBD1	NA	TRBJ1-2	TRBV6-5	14	TGTGCCAGCAGACAAACAGGGGCCGGCTATGGCTACACCTTC	CASRQTGAGYGYTF
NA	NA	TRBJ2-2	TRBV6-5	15	TGTGCCAGCAGTCCCACCCTCGGGGGCACCGGGGAGCTGTTTTTT	CASSPTLGGTGELFF
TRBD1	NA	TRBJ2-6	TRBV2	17	TGTGCCAGCAGCGCGGTGGCAGGGGGTTTTGGGGCCAACGTCCTGACTTTC	CASSAVAGGFGANVLTF
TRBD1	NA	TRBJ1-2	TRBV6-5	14	TGTGCCAGCAGTTACGATACAGGGGCCTATGGCTACACCTTC	CASSYDTGAYGYTF
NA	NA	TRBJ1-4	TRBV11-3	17	TGTGCCAGCACCCTGCTTGGGGGCAGACTCCGAGGGGAAAAACTGTTTTTT	CASTLLGGRLRGEKLFF
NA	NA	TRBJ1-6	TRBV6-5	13	TGTGCCAGCAATCGCTCCTATAATTCACCCCTCCACTTT	CASNRSYNSPLHF
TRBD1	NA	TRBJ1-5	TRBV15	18	TGTGCCACCAGCAGAAAGGGACCGACAGGGATTGGGAATCAGCCCCAGCATTTT	CATSRKGPTGIGNQPQHF
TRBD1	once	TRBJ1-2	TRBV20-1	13	TGCAGTGCTAGTGACAGGGCGAGCTATGGCTACACCTTC	CSASDRASYGYTF
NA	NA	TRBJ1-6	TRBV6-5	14	TGTGCCACCCTCAAGGGGGTCTATAATTCACCCCTCCACTTT	CATLKGVYNSPLHF
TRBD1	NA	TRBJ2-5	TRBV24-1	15	TGTGCCACCAGTGATGGGACAGGGAAGTGGGAGACCCAGTACTTC	CATSDGTGKWETQYF
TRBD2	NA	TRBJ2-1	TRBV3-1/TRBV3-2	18	TGTGCCAGCAGCCAAACCCACCTTGGGGCGGGACTAGGCAATGAGCAGTTCTTC	CASSQTHLGAGLGNEQFF
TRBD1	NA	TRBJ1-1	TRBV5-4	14	TGTGCCAGCAGCTTCCGGACAGGGAACACTGAAGCTTTCTTT	CASSFRTGNTEAFF
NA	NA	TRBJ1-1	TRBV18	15	TGTGCCAGCTCACTAGGACAGCTCGGAAACACTGAAGCTTTCTTT	CASSLGQLGNTEAFF
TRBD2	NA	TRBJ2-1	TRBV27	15	TGTGCCAGCAGTTTGTACCTAGCGGACTACAATGAGCAGTTCTTC	CASSLYLADYNEQFF
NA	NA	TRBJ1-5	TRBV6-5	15	TGTGCCAGCCAAGGGGTCACCGTTACAGCTCAGCCCCAGCATTTT	CASQGVTVTAQPQHF
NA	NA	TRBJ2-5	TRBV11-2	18	TGTGCCAGCAGCTTAGGAAGTGGCAGGGGCAGCCCGAGAGAGACCCAGTACTTC	CASSLGSGRGSPRETQYF
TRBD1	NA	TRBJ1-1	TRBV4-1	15	TGCGCCAGCAGCCTAGTAGGGACAGGCGACACTGAAGCTTTCTTT	CASSLVGTGDTEAFF
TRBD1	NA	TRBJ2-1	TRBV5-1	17	TGCGCCAGCAGCCCCTGGGGCACGGGACAGGGGGCAAATGAGCAGTTCTTC	CASSPWGTGQGANEQFF
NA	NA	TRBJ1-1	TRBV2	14	TGTGCCAGCAGTAAGGAGACAGGGAACACTGAAGCTTTCTTT	CASSKETGNTEAFF
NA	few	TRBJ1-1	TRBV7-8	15	TGTGCCAGCAGCTTCGCCGGGACACTGAACACTGAAGCTTTCTTT	CASSFAGTLNTEAFF
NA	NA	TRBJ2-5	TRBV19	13	TGTGCCAGTAGTATAGACGTTGAAGAGACCCAGTACTTC	CASSIDVEETQYF
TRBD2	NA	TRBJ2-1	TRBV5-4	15	TGTGCCAGCAGCTTGAGCGGGGTACCTTACAATGAGCAGTTCTTC	CASSLSGVPYNEQFF
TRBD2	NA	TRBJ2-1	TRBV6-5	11	TGTGCCAGCACGTCTAGCGGGGGAGAGTTCTTC	CASTSSGGEFF
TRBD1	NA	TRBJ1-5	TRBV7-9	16	TGTGCCAGCAGCCGATGGGACAGGTCTGGCAATCAGCCCCAGCATTTT	CASSRWDRSGNQPQHF
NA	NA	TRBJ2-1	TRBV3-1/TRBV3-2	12	TGTGCCAGCAGCCAAGAAAACTTCCGGCAGTTCTTC	CASSQENFRQFF
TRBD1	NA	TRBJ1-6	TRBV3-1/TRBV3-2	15	TGTGCCAGCAGCCAAGGACAGGGGGGGGGTTCACCCCTCCACTTT	CASSQGQGGGSPLHF
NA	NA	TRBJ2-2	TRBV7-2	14	TGTGCCAGCAGCTTGAATCAGGGAACCGGGGAGCTGTTTTTT	CASSLNQGTGELFF
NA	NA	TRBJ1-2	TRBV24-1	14	TGTGCCACCAGTGCTTTCGGACAGAACTATGGCTACACCTTC	CATSAFGQNYGYTF
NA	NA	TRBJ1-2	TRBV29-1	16	TGCAGCGTTGAAGACCCTGTGGGGCAATCTTACTATGGCTACACCTTC	CSVEDPVGQSYYGYTF
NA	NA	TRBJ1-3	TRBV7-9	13	TGTGCCAGCAGACAGAACTCTGGAAACACCATATATTTT	CASRQNSGNTIYF
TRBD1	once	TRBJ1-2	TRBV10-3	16	TGTGCCATCAGTGACTATGTACAGGGGTCTAACTATGGCTACACCTTC	CAISDYVQGSNYGYTF
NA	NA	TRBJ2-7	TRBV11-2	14	TGTGCCAGCAGCCGAGAGGGTAGCTCCTACGAGCAGTACTTC	CASSREGSSYEQYF
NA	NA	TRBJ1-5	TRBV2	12	TGTGCCAGCAGTGTCGCCGGAGGGCCCCAGCATTTT	CASSVAGGPQHF
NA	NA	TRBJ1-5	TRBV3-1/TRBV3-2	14	TGTGCCAGCAGCCGGCGGGGGGCTGGTCAGCCCCAGCATTTT	CASSRRGAGQPQHF
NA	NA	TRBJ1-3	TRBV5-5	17	TGTGCCAGCAGCTTAGGACAGTACCCTAACTCTGGAAACACCATATATTTT	CASSLGQYPNSGNTIYF
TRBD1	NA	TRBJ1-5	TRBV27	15	TGTGCCAGCAGGCTTACAGGGGAAGGCAATCAGCCCCAGCATTTT	CASRLTGEGNQPQHF
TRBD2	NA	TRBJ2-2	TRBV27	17	TGTGCCAGCAGACTCGACTGGACGGGAGGGAACACCGGGGAGCTGTTTTTT	CASRLDWTGGNTGELFF
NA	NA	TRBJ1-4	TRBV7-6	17	TGTGCCAGCAGCTTAGCCCTTGATATGACTACTAATGAAAAACTGTTTTTT	CASSLALDMTTNEKLFF
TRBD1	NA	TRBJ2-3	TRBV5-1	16	TGCGCCAGCAGCTTACCCCAGGGGGTATTGGGGGATACGCAGTATTTT	CASSLPQGVLGDTQYF